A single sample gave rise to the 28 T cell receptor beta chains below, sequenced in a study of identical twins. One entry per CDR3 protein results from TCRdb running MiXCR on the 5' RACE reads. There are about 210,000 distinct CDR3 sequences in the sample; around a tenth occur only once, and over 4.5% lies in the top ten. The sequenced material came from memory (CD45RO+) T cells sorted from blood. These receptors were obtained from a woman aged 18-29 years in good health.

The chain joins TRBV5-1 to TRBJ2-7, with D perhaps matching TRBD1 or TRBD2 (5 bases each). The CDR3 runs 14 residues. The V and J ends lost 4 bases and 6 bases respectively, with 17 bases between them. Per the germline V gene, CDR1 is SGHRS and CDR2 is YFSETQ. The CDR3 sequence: CASSPGRTPGEQYF. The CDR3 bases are TGCGCCAGCAGCCCGGGACGGACTCCTGGCGAGCAGTACTTC. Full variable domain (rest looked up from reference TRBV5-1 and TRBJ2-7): KAGVTQTPRYLIKTRGQQVTLSCSPISGHRSVSWYQQTPGQGLQFLFEYFSETQRNKGNFPGRFSGRQFSNSRSEMNVSTLELGDSALYLCASSPGRTPGEQYFGPGTRLTVT.

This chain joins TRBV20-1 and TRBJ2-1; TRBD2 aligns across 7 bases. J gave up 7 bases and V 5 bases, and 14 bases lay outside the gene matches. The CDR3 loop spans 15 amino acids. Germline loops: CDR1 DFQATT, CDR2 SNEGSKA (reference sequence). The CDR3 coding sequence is TGCAGTGCTCAAAACCTAGCTTGGACTAGGAATGAGCAGTTCTTC. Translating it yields CSAQNLAWTRNEQFF.

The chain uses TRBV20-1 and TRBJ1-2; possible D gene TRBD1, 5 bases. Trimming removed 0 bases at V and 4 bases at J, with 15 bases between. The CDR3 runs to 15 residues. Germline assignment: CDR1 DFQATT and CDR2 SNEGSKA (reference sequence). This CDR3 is CSARDLKGTTYGYTF. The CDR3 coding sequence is TGCAGTGCTAGAGATCTGAAGGGGACTACCTATGGCTACACCTTC.

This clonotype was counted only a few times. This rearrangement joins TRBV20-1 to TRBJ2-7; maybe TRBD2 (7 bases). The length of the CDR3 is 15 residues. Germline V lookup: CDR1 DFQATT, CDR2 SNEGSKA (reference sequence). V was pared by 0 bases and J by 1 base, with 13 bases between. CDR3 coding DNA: TGCAGTGCTAGAGATCCGGGGGGCCGATCCTACGAGCAGTACTTC. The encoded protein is CSARDPGGRSYEQYF.

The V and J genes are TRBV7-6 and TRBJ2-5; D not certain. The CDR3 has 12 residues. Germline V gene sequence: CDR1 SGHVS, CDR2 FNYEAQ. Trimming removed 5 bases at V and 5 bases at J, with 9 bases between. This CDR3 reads CASSPTWETQYF. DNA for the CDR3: TGTGCCAGCAGCCCCACCTGGGAGACCCAGTACTTC.

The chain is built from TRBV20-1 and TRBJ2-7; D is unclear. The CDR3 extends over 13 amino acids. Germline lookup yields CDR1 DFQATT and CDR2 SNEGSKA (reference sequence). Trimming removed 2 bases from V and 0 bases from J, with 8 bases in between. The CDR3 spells CSARIPSSYEQYF. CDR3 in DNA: TGCAGTGCTAGAATCCCTAGCTCCTACGAGCAGTACTTC.

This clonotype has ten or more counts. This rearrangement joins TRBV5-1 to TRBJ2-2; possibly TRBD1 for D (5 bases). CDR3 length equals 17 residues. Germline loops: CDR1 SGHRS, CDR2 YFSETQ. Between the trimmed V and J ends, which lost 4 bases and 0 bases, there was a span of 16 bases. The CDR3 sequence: CASSQQWGPTNTGELFF. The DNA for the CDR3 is TGCGCCAGCAGCCAACAGTGGGGCCCGACGAACACCGGGGAGCTGTTTTTT.

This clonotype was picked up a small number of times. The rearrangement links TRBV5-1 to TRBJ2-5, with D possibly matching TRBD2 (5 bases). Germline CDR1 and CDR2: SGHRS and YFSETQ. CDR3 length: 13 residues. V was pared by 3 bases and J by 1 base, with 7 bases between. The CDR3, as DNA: TGCGCCAGCAGCTCGGGAATCCAAGAGACCCAGTACTTC. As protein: CASSSGIQETQYF.

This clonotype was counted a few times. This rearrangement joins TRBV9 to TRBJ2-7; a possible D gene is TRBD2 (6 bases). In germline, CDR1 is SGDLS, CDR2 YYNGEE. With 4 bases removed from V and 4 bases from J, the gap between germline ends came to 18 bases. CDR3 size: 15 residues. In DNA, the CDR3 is TGTGCCAGCAGCTCAGGCGCTAGCGAGGGATACGAGCAGTACTTC. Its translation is CASSSGASEGYEQYF. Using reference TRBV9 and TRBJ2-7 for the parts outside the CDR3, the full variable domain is DSGVTQTPKHLITATGQRVTLRCSPRSGDLSVYWYQQSLDQGLQFLIQYYNGEERAKGNILERFSAQQFPDLHSELNLSSLELGDSALYFCASSSGASEGYEQYFGPGTRLTVT.

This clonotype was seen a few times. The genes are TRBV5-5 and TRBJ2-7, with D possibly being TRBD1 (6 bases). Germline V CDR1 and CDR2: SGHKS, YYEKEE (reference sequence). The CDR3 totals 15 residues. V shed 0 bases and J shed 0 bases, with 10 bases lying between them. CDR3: CASSLDSGASYEQYF. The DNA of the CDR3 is TGTGCCAGCAGCTTGGATTCAGGGGCCTCCTACGAGCAGTACTTC.

The CDR3 DNA follows: TGTGCCAGCAGTCCCAGCGGGAAATCCTACAATGAGCAGTTCTTC. Translated: CASSPSGKSYNEQFF. This chain uses TRBV6-1 with TRBJ2-1; 7 bases fit TRBD2. Germline CDR1 is MNHNS and CDR2 is SASEGT. This CDR3 spans 15 amino acids. V was clipped by 5 bases and J by 1 base; unmatched bases: 5.

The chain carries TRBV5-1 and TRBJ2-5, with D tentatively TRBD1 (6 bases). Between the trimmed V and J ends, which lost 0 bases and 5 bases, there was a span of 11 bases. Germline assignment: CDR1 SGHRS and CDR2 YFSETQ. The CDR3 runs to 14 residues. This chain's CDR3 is CASSLGQAVETQYF. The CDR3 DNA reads TGCGCCAGCAGCTTGGGACAGGCGGTCGAGACCCAGTACTTC. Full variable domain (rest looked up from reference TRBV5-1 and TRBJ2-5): KAGVTQTPRYLIKTRGQQVTLSCSPISGHRSVSWYQQTPGQGLQFLFEYFSETQRNKGNFPGRFSGRQFSNSRSEMNVSTLELGDSALYLCASSLGQAVETQYFGPGTRLLVL.

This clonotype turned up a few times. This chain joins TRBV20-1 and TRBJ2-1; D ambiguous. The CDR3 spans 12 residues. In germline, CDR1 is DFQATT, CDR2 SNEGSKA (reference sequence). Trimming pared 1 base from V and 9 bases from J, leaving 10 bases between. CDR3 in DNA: TGCAGTGCTAGAGGACGAGCCGGTGAGCAGTTCTTC. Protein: CSARGRAGEQFF.

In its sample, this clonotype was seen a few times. CDR3 in amino acids: CASSLGTERVTQYF. The CDR3 nucleotides are TGTGCCAGCAGCTTGGGGACAGAACGAGTTACGCAGTATTTT. The V call is TRBV5-4, the J call TRBJ2-3, with a possible D match to TRBD1 (6 bases). The CDR3 sequence is 14 residues long. Germline V gives CDR1 SGHNT, CDR2 YYREEE (reference sequence). With 0 bases removed from V and 8 bases from J, the gap between germline ends came to 13 bases.

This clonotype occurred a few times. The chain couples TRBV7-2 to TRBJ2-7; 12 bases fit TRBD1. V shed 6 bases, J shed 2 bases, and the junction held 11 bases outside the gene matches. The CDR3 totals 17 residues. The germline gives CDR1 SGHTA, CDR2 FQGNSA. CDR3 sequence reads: CASSPPGGTGGTYEQYF. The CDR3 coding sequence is TGTGCCAGCAGTCCCCCGGGGGGGACAGGGGGCACCTACGAGCAGTACTTC.

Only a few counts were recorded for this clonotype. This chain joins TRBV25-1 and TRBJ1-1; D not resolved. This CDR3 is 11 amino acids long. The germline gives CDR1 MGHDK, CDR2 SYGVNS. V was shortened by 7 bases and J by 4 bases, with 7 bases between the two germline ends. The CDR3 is CASKSFTEAFF. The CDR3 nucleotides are TGTGCCAGCAAATCGTTCACTGAAGCTTTCTTT.

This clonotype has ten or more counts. The CDR3: CASSDHGTGLKTQYF. DNA for the CDR3: TGTGCCAGCAGTGATCACGGGACAGGGTTAAAGACCCAGTACTTC. The chain links TRBV25-1 to TRBJ2-5; TRBD1 matches at 9 bases. The germline CDR1 and CDR2 sequences are MGHDK and SYGVNS. The CDR3 extends over 15 amino acids. The junction had 8 bases not matched to a gene; V was cut back by 3 bases and J by 6 bases. Drawing the rest from reference TRBV25-1 and TRBJ2-5, the complete variable domain is EADIYQTPRYLVIGTGKKITLECSQTMGHDKMYWYQQDPGMELHLIHYSYGVNSTEKGDLSSESTVSRIRTEHFPLTLESARPSHTSQYLCASSDHGTGLKTQYFGPGTRLLVL.

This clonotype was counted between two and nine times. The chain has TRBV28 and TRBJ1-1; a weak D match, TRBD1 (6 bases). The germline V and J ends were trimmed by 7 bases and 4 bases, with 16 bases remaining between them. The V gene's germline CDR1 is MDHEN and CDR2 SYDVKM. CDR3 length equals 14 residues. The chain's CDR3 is CASTNRGLRTEAFF. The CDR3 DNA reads TGTGCCAGCACCAATAGGGGGTTACGCACTGAAGCTTTCTTT.

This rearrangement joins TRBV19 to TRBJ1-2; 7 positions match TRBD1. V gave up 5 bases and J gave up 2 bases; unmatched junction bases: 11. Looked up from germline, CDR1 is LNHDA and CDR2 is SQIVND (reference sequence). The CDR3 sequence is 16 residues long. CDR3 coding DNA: TGTGCCAGTAGTCCGTCACAGGGGCAGAGAAACTATGGCTACACCTTC. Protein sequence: CASSPSQGQRNYGYTF.

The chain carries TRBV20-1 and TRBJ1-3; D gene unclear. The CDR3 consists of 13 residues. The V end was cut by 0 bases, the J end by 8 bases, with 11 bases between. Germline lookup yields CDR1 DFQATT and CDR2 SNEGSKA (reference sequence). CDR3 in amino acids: CSARDVGSDTIYF. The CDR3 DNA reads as TGCAGTGCTAGAGACGTAGGAAGTGACACCATATATTTT.

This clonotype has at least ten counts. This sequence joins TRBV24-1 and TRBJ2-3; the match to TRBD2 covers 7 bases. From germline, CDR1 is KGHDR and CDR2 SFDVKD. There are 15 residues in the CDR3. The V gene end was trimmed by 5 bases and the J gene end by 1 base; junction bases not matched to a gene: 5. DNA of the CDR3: TGTGCCACCAGTGTGGTCCGGGGGGGCACAGATACGCAGTATTTT. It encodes CATSVVRGGTDTQYF.

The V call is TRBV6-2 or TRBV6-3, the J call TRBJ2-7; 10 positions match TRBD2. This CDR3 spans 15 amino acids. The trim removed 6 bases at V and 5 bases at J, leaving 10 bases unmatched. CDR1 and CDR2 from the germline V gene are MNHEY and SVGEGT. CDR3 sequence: CASRASGSSGDEQYF. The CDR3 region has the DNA TGTGCCAGCAGGGCTAGCGGGAGCTCTGGGGACGAGCAGTACTTC.

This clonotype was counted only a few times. CDR3 in DNA: TGTGCCAGCAGCTTAATATTGGGACAGGGGAGGTTCAATGAGCAGTTCTTC. It is translated as CASSLILGQGRFNEQFF. V usage is TRBV7-3 and J usage is TRBJ2-1; TRBD1 aligns across 10 bases. The CDR3 extends over 17 amino acids. CDR1 and CDR2 from the germline V gene are SGHTA and FQGTGA. V trimming: 1 base; J trimming: 6 bases; junction bases outside the gene matches: 9.

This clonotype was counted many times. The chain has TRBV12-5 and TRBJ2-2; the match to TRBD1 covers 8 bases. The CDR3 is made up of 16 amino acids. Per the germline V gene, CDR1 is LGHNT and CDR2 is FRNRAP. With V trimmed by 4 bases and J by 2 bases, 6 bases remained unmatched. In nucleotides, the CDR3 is TGTGCTAGTGGTTCCCGGGACAGGTTAAACACCGGGGAGCTGTTTTTT. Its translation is CASGSRDRLNTGELFF.

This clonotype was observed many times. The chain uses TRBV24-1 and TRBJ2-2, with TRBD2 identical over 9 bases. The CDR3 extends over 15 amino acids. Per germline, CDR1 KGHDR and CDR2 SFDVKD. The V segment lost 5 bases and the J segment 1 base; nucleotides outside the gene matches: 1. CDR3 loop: CATSGTSENTGELFF. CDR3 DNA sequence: TGTGCCACCAGTGGGACTAGCGAGAACACCGGGGAGCTGTTTTTT.

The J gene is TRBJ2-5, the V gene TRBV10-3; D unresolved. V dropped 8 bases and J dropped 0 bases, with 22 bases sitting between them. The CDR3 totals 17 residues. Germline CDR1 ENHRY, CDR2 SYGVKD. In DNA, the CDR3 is TGTGCCATCCAGCCTACTCCAGAAGAGGCAGACCAAGAGACCCAGTACTTC. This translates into CAIQPTPEEADQETQYF.

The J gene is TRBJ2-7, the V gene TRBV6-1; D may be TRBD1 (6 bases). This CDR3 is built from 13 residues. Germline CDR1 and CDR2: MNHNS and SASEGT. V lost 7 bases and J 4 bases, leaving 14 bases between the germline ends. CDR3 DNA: TGTGCCAGCAAGGGGGTCCGGCCTTACGAGCAGTACTTC. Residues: CASKGVRPYEQYF.

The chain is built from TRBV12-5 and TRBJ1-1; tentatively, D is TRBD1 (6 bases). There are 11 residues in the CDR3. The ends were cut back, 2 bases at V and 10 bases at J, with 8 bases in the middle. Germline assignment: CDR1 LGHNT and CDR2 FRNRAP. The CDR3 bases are TGTGCTAGTGGTTTGATAGGGGGAGCTTTCTTT. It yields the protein CASGLIGGAFF.